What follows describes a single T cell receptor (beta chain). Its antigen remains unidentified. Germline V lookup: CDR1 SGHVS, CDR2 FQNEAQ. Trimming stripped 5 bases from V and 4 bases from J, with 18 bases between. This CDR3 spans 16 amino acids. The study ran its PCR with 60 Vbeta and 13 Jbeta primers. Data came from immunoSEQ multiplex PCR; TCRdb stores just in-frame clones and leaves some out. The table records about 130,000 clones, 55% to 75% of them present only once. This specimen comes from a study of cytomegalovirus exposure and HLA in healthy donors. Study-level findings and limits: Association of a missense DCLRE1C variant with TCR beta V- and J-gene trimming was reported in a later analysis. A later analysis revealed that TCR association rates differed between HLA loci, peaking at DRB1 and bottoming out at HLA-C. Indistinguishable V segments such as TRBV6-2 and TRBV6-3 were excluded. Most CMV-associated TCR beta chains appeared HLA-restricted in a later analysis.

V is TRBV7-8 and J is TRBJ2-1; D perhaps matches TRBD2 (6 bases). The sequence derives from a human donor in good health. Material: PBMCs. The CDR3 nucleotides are TGTGCCAGCAGCCCCGGGCGGCGGGGCACTTACAATGAGCAGTTCTTC. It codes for CASSPGRRGTYNEQFF.